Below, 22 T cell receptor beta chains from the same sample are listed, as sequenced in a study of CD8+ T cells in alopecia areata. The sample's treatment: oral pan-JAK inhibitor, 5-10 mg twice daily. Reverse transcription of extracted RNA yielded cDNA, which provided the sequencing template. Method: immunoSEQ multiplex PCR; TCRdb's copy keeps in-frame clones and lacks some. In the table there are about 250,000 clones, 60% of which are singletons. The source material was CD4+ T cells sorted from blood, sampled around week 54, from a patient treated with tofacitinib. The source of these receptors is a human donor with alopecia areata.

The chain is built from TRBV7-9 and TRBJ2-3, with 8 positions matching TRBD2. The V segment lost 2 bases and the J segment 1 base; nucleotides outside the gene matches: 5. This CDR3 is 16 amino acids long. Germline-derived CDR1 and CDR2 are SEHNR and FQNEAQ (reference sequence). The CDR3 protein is CASSLRKAGGTDTQYF. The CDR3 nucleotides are TGTGCCAGCAGCTTAAGGAAAGCGGGGGGCACAGATACGCAGTATTTT.

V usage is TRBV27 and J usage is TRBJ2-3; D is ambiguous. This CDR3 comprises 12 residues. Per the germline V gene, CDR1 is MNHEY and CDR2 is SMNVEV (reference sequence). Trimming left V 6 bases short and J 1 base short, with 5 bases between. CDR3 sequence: CASRYRTDTQYF. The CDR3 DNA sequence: TGTGCCAGCAGGTATCGCACAGATACGCAGTATTTT.

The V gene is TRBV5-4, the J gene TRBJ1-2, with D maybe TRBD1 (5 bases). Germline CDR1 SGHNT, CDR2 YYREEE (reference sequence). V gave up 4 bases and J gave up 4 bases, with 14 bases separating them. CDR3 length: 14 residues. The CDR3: CASSLARGSYGYTF. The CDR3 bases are TGTGCCAGCAGCCTGGCCCGGGGGTCCTATGGCTACACCTTC.

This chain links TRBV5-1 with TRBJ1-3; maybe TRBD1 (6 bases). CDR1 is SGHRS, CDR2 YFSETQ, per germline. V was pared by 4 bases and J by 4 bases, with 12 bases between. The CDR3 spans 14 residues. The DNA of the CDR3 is TGCGCCAGCAGCGGCACGGACAGAGGAAACACCATATATTTT. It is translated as CASSGTDRGNTIYF.

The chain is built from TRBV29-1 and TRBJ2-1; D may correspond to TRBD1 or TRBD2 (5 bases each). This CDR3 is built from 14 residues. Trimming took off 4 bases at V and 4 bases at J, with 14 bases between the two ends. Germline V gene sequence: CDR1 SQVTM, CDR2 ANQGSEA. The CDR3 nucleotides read TGCAGCGTTGTACTAGGGGCTCGGTACAATGAGCAGTTCTTC. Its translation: CSVVLGARYNEQFF.

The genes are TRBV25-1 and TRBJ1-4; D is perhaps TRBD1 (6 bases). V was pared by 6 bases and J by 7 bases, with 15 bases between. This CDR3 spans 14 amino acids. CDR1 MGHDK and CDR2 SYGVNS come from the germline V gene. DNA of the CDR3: TGTGCCAGCAGGGGTGGCAGGGGAAGTGAAAAACTGTTTTTT. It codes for CASRGGRGSEKLFF.

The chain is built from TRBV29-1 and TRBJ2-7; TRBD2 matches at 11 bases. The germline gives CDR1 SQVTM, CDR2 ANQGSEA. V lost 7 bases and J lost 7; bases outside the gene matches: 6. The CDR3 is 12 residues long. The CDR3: CSAGTSGGEQYF. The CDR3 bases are TGCAGCGCCGGGACTAGCGGAGGAGAGCAGTACTTC.

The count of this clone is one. CDR3 sequence: CASSLRFYNEQFF. The CDR3 region has the DNA TGTGCCAGCAGCTTAAGGTTTTACAATGAGCAGTTCTTC. The genes are TRBV9 and TRBJ2-1; no firm D call. CDR3 length: 13 amino acids. Trimming shortened V by 4 bases and J by 4 bases, and 9 bases separated the two germline ends. Germline-derived CDR1 and CDR2 are SGDLS and YYNGEE.

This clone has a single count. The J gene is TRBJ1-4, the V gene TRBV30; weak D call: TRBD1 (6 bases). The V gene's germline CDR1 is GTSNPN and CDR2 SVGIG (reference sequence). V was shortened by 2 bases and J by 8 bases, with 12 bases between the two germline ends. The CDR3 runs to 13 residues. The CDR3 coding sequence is TGTGCCTGGAGTCCAACAGGGTACGAAAAACTGTTTTTT. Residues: CAWSPTGYEKLFF.

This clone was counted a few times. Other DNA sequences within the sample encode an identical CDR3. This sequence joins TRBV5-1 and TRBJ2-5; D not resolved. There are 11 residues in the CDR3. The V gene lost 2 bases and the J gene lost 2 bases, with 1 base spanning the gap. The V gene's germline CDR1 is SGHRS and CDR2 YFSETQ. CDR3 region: CASSFQETQYF. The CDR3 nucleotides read TGCGCCAGCAGCTTTCAAGAGACCCAGTACTTC. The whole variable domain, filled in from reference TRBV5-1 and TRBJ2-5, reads KAGVTQTPRYLIKTRGQQVTLSCSPISGHRSVSWYQQTPGQGLQFLFEYFSETQRNKGNFPGRFSGRQFSNSRSEMNVSTLELGDSALYLCASSFQETQYFGPGTRLLVL.

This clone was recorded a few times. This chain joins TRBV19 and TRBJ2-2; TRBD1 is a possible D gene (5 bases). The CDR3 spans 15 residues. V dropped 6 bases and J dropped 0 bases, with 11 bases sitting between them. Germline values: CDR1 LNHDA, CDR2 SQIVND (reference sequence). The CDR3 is CASRYRTTNTGELFF. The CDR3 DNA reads TGTGCCAGTAGGTATCGGACAACGAACACCGGGGAGCTGTTTTTT.

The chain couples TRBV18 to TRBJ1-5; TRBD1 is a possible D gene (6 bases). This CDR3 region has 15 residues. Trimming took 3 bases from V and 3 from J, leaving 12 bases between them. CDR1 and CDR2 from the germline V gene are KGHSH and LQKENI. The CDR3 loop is CASSPDGGLNQPQHF. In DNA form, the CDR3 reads TGTGCCAGCTCACCGGACGGGGGCCTCAATCAGCCCCAGCATTTT.

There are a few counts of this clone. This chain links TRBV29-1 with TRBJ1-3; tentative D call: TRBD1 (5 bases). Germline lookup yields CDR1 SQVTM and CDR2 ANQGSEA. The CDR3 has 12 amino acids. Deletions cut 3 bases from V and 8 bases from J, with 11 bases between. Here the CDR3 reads CSVDPGQDTIYF. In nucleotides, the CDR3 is TGCAGCGTTGATCCTGGACAAGACACCATATATTTT.

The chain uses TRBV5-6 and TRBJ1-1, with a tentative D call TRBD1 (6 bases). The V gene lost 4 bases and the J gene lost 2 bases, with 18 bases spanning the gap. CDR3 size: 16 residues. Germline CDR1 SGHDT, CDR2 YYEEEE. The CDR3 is CASSHPSGTINTEAFF. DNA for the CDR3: TGTGCCAGCAGCCACCCTTCCGGGACAATCAACACTGAAGCTTTCTTT.

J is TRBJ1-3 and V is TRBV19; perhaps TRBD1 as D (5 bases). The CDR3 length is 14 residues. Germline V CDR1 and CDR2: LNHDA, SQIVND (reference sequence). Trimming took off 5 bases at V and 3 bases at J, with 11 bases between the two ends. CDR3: CASSPPTVGNTIYF. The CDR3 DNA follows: TGTGCCAGTAGTCCCCCGACAGTTGGAAACACCATATATTTT.

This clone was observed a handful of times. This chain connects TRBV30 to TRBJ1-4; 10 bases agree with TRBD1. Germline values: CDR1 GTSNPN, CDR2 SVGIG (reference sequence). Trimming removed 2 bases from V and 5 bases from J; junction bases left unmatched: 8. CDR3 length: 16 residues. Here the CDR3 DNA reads TGTGCCTGGAGTAAAGGGCGACAGGGGGCGAATGAAAAACTGTTTTTT. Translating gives CAWSKGRQGANEKLFF.

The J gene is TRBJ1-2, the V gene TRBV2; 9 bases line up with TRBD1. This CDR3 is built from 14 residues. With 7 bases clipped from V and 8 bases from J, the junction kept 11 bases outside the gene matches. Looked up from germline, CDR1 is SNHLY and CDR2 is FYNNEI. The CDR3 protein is CASTAGTGRRGYTF. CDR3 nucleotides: TGTGCCAGCACCGCAGGGACAGGGAGAAGGGGCTACACCTTC.

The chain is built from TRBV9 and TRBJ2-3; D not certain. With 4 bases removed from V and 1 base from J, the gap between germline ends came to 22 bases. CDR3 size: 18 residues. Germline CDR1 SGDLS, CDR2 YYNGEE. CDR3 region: CASSLRQSMGLRTDTQYF. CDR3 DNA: TGTGCCAGCAGCCTCCGTCAGTCGATGGGCCTGCGCACAGATACGCAGTATTTT.

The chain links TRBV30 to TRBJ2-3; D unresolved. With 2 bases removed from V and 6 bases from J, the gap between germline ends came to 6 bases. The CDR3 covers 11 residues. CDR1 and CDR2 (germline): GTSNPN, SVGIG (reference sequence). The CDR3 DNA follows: TGTGCCTGGAGTCGGCTCGATACGCAGTATTTT. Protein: CAWSRLDTQYF. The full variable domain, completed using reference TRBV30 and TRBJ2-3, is SQTIHQWPATLVQPVGSPLSLECTVEGTSNPNLYWYRQAAGRGLQLLFYSVGIGQISSEVPQNLSASRPQDRQFILSSKKLLLSDSGFYLCAWSRLDTQYFGPGTRLTVL.

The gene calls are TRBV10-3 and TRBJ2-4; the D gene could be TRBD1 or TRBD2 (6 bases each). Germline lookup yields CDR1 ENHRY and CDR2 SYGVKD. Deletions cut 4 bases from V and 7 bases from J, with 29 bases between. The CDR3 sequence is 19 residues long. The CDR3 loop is CAISARGPPGLLTGNIQYF. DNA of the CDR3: TGTGCCATCAGTGCCAGGGGACCTCCGGGACTCCTAACCGGGAACATTCAGTACTTC.

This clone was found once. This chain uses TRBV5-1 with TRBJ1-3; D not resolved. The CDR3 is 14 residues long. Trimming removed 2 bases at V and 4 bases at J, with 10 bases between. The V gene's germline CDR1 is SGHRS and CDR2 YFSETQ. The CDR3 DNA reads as TGCGCCAGCAGCTTTGACAACCGCGGAAACACCATATATTTT. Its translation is CASSFDNRGNTIYF.

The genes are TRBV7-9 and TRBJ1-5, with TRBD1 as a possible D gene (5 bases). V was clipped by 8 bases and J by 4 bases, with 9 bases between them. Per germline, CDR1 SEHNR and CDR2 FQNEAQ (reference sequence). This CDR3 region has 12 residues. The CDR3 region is CASREGNQPQHF. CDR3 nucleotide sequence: TGTGCCAGCCGCGAGGGGAATCAGCCCCAGCATTTT.